This record looks at one T cell receptor (beta chain) sequence and its context. The antigen this receptor binds is unknown. No much larger clone exists at a distance of one base, and base qualities are not known. To prepare the library, multiplex PCR was applied. The listed sequencing device is Illumina HiSeq 4000. To build TCR beta libraries, CDR3 regions were amplified by Arm-PCR using iRepertoire HTBI primers. Before sequencing, the PCR products underwent gel purification. On the authors' methods: Gene usage analysis of CDR3 amino acid clonotypes relied on the 62 TRBV and around 13 TRBJ segments identified across samples. Filtered high-quality paired reads were merged into contigs using COPE and FqMerger. BLAST was used to align contigs to the IMGT TRBV, TRBD and TRBJ reference genes, and CDR3 was defined following IMGT. Highly expanded clones were defined as clonotypes with a frequency above 0.1%. Shannon entropy served as the measure of repertoire diversity, while the Gini coefficient captured V-J evenness. Public clonotypes were defined as clonotypes shared by more than one individual. TCRdb reprocessed the public reads (quality trimming at Q25 with fastp, clone calling with MiXCR) and kept in-frame beta chains. CDR3 protein duplicates are merged, each entry listing the most common genes and DNA. TCRdb, rather than the study authors, made the V and J calls. The sample table records about 400,000 distinct CDR3 sequences; roughly 20% of these occur just once. In total, the top ten clones hold less than 25% of the sample.

This sample is part of a study of regulatory T cells in long-lasting Graves disease (dated by TCRdb to the early 2020s). With respect to the entire study: Persistent Graves' disease meant more than 5 years of antithyroid drug treatment with TSH receptor autoantibodies that stayed positive. Persistent Graves' disease patients were compared with newly diagnosed Graves' disease patients by peripheral blood TCR sequencing and RNA sequencing. The study was registered as a clinical trial and conducted in China. A total of 35 or so samples were covered by TCR sequencing, comprising approximately 13 persistent and roughly 20 newly diagnosed Graves' disease patients. Persistent Graves' disease patients in the clinical cohort had taken antithyroid drugs for 9 to 11 years on average.

What the authors observed across the whole study: More public clonotypes were shared among persistent patients (roughly 2,700) than among newly diagnosed patients (966). Compared with newly diagnosed patients, persistent Graves' disease patients had lower TCR Shannon entropy and fewer highly expanded clones, which suggests clonal expansion. Only the TCR beta chain was sequenced and analyzed. Persistent disease showed preferential use of TRBV28, TRBJ1-2 and TRBJ2-5, whereas newly diagnosed disease favored TRBV20-1 and TRBJ2-1. The study examined only peripheral blood because the primary lesion, thyroid tissue, could not be accessed. The small sample size was acknowledged by the authors as a limitation that may reduce accuracy.

This specimen's time point label, interpreted: persistent/refractory GD, antithyroid drugs over 5 years with positive TRAb. RNA was extracted from PBMCs in TRIzol for both TCR sequencing and RNA sequencing. The diagnosis of Graves' disease followed American Thyroid Association guidelines. Recruitment of patients was carried out at an endocrinology department in Xi'an, China. Each patient gave about 10 milliliters of peripheral blood, collected in an EDTA anticoagulant tube. PBMCs were isolated by Ficoll Paque Plus density gradient separation without further T cell sorting. An Agilent 2100 Bioanalyzer and agarose gel were used to check RNA quality, while a NanoDrop 2000 measured RNA concentration. Including the terminal cysteine and phenylalanine, the CDR3 comprises 15 residues. Only CDR3 DNA is held: 45 bases, read in frame from base 1. For this chain, trimming is 0 bases at the V end and 3 bases at the J end, and the number of junction bases without a gene match is 5. In the germline V gene, CDR1 corresponds to LGHNA and CDR2 to YNFKEQ.

This chain joins TRBV4-2 to TRBJ2-7; 7 of the junction bases match TRBD2. This sequence originates from a female donor with Graves disease. The specimen was peripheral blood mononuclear cells (PBMCs), collected when the disease was refractory, from a patient treated with antithyroid drugs. The CDR3 sequence is CASSQELASGYEQYF. The DNA sequence follows: TGTGCCAGCAGCCAAGAGTTAGCTAGCGGCTACGAGCAGTACTTC.